Shown below are 28 T cell receptor beta chains from a single sample sequenced in a study of regulatory T cells in long-lasting Graves disease. Through Arm-PCR of CDR3 regions and iRepertoire HTBI primers, TCR beta libraries were built. TCRdb re-derived calls from the multiplex PCR reads in MiXCR, one entry per CDR3 protein. The table has 400,000 to 600,000 distinct CDR3 sequences, about 22% seen once. The time point was: persistent/refractory GD, antithyroid drugs over 5 years with positive TRAb. PBMC-extracted RNA yielded the TCR library. This specimen consisted of peripheral blood mononuclear cells (PBMCs), obtained when the disease was refractory, from a patient treated with antithyroid drugs. Every receptor here comes from a female donor with Graves disease.

This clonotype showed up just a few times. J is TRBJ1-1 and V is TRBV29-1; D is unclear. The CDR3 has 13 residues. The germline V gene encodes CDR1 SQVTM and CDR2 ANQGSEA. Trimming removed 3 bases at V and 0 bases at J, with 8 bases between. CDR3 DNA: TGCAGCGTTGATCGACTAATGAACACTGAAGCTTTCTTT. Amino acids: CSVDRLMNTEAFF.

This chain links TRBV6-1 with TRBJ2-3, with 11 bases lining up with TRBD2. The CDR3 is 14 residues long. The germline V gene has CDR1 MNHNS and CDR2 SASEGT. Unmatched junction bases numbered 4, after V lost 5 bases and J lost 6 bases. The CDR3 loop is CASSPGTSGDTQYF. The CDR3 DNA reads as TGTGCCAGCAGTCCCGGGACTAGCGGCGATACGCAGTATTTT.

This clonotype came up a few times. This sequence joins TRBV18 and TRBJ1-2; D ambiguous. The CDR3 contains 13 residues. The V and J ends lost 5 bases and 2 bases respectively, with 9 bases between them. CDR1 and CDR2 (germline): KGHSH, LQKENI. The CDR3 here is CASSEDVNYGYTF. The CDR3 coding sequence is TGTGCCAGCTCAGAAGACGTAAACTATGGCTACACCTTC.

The table lists this clonotype with many counts. The chain joins TRBV6-1 to TRBJ1-4; D gene uncertain. The CDR3 length is 14 residues. The germline V gene encodes CDR1 MNHNS and CDR2 SASEGT. V was trimmed by 6 bases and J by 8 bases, leaving 16 bases between them. The CDR3 region is CASRPRINSEKLFF. Written as DNA, the CDR3 is TGTGCCAGCAGGCCTCGGATCAACAGCGAAAAACTGTTTTTT.

On this clonotype itself: A much bigger clone sits one base away, suggesting this may be a read error. The conserved phenylalanine or tryptophan normally closing the CDR3 is absent here, so this likely arose from a read error. CDR3: CASRLGQAPNTEAFS. CDR3 sequence (DNA): TGTGCCAGCAGGCTGGGACAGGCCCCGAACACTGAAGCTTTCTCT. This chain links TRBV28 with TRBJ1-1; the match to TRBD1 covers 8 bases. CDR3 length: 15 residues. Germline values: CDR1 MDHEN, CDR2 SYDVKM. Germline trimming cut 6 bases from V and 1 base from J; bases unmatched to any gene: 7.

This clonotype was seen only once. This chain connects TRBV27 to TRBJ2-1; 15 nucleotides match TRBD2. CDR1 and CDR2 from the germline V gene are MNHEY and SMNVEV (reference sequence). The CDR3 spans 16 residues. Trimming removed 6 bases from V and 6 bases from J; junction bases left unmatched: 6. CDR3 protein: CASSRTGLAGGNEQFF. DNA for the CDR3: TGTGCCAGCAGCCGCACGGGACTAGCGGGGGGCAATGAGCAGTTCTTC.

This clonotype was observed a handful of times. This chain uses TRBV7-9 with TRBJ1-4; perhaps TRBD1 as D (6 bases). CDR3 length equals 14 residues. The ends were cut back, 5 bases at V and 4 bases at J, with 11 bases in the middle. Germline CDR1 and CDR2: SEHNR and FQNEAQ (reference sequence). CDR3: CASSRDTGNEKLFF. The CDR3 DNA reads as TGTGCCAGCAGCCGGGACACTGGTAATGAAAAACTGTTTTTT.

This clonotype was detected a few times. This chain uses TRBV5-1 with TRBJ2-5, with D perhaps matching TRBD1 or TRBD2 (5 bases each). The CDR3 has 15 amino acids. In germline, CDR1 is SGHRS, CDR2 YFSETQ. Trimming took 0 bases from V and 5 from J, leaving 14 bases between them. CDR3 sequence reads: CASSLGVGGWETQYF. In nucleotides, the CDR3 is TGCGCCAGCAGCTTGGGAGTTGGGGGATGGGAGACCCAGTACTTC.

This clonotype appeared a single time. This sequence joins TRBV7-3 and TRBJ2-2, with TRBD2 as a possible D gene (5 bases). The V end was cut by 3 bases, the J end by 6 bases, with 14 bases between. CDR3 length: 15 amino acids. Germline values: CDR1 SGHTA, CDR2 FQGTGA. The CDR3 protein is CASSFAGGASGELFF. CDR3 DNA: TGTGCCAGCAGCTTCGCAGGAGGAGCGTCCGGGGAGCTGTTTTTT.

V gene TRBV2 combines with J gene TRBJ2-2; D is uncertain. V shed 5 bases and J shed 10 bases, with 14 bases lying between them. Germline loops: CDR1 SNHLY, CDR2 FYNNEI. CDR3 length: 13 residues. CDR3 in amino acids: CASSPGPVMELFF. As DNA, the CDR3 is TGTGCCAGCAGTCCTGGCCCTGTGATGGAGCTGTTTTTT.

This clonotype has more than one count but fewer than ten. This chain uses TRBV27 with TRBJ2-7; D not resolved. V was trimmed by 10 bases and J by 0 bases, leaving 13 bases between them. CDR3 length: 13 amino acids. Per germline, CDR1 MNHEY and CDR2 SMNVEV (reference sequence). CDR3 nucleotides: TGTGCCATCTCCGCCGGGCCCTCCTACGAGCAGTACTTC. Protein product: CAISAGPSYEQYF.

V usage is TRBV24-1 and J usage is TRBJ2-1; TRBD2 aligns across 10 bases. In germline, CDR1 is KGHDR, CDR2 SFDVKD. This CDR3 has 14 residues. V was pared by 3 bases and J by 10 bases, with 5 bases of the junction left unmatched. CDR3 residues: CATSDPGTSEEQFF. CDR3 in DNA: TGTGCCACCAGTGATCCGGGGACTAGCGAAGAGCAGTTCTTC.

This clonotype was observed many times. This rearrangement joins TRBV12-3 or TRBV12-4 to TRBJ2-4; 10 nucleotides align to TRBD1. This CDR3 comprises 15 residues. V was clipped by 5 bases and J by 3 bases; unmatched bases: 4. CDR3 in amino acids: CASSTWTGGKNIQYF. CDR3 sequence (DNA): TGTGCCAGCAGTACCTGGACAGGGGGCAAAAACATTCAGTACTTC.

This clonotype was seen only a few times. The chain uses TRBV10-3 and TRBJ2-2; maybe TRBD1 (6 bases). Germline V gene data show CDR1 as ENHRY and CDR2 as SYGVKD. This CDR3 contains 13 residues. Trimming took off 0 bases at V and 12 bases at J, with 11 bases between the two ends. The CDR3 loop reads CAISESNRDKLFF. Written as DNA, the CDR3 is TGTGCCATCAGTGAGTCGAACAGGGACAAGCTGTTTTTT.

There are many counts of this clonotype. The CDR3 loop reads CASSFDRVQETQYF. The DNA of the CDR3 is TGTGCCAGCAGTTTCGACAGGGTGCAAGAGACCCAGTACTTC. V usage is TRBV28 and J usage is TRBJ2-5; 7 bases map to TRBD1. CDR1 MDHEN and CDR2 SYDVKM come from the germline V gene. The CDR3 sequence is 14 residues long. V was pared by 3 bases and J by 2 bases, with 3 bases of the junction left unmatched.

The CDR3 region is CAWLLLGLEKAFF. CDR3 DNA: TGTGCCTGGCTTCTCCTGGGACTAGAGAAAGCTTTCTTT. The chain recombines TRBV30 with TRBJ1-1, with D tentatively TRBD1 (5 bases). The CDR3 sequence is 13 residues long. Trimming removed 5 bases from V and 9 bases from J, with 19 bases in between. The germline V gene encodes CDR1 GTSNPN and CDR2 SVGIG (reference sequence).

The sample holds a few counts of this clonotype. V and J are TRBV7-9 and TRBJ2-5, with D tentatively TRBD1 (5 bases). V was pared by 5 bases and J by 2 bases, with 15 bases between. This CDR3 contains 15 residues. Germline CDR1 reads SEHNR; CDR2 reads FQNEAQ (reference sequence). This CDR3 is CASSPTGHLQETQYF. In DNA, the CDR3 is TGTGCCAGCAGCCCGACCGGACATTTACAAGAGACCCAGTACTTC.

There are a few counts of this clonotype. The rearrangement joins TRBV7-9 to TRBJ1-1; TRBD1 is a possible D gene (6 bases). Germline CDR1 and CDR2: SEHNR and FQNEAQ (reference sequence). This CDR3 comprises 15 residues. V was trimmed by 6 bases and J by 3 bases, leaving 17 bases between them. The CDR3 protein is CASSPLQGLYTEAFF. CDR3 sequence (DNA): TGTGCCAGCAGTCCACTCCAGGGGCTTTACACTGAAGCTTTCTTT.

This clonotype came up many times. The gene calls are TRBV27 and TRBJ2-7; perhaps TRBD2 as D (5 bases). V dropped 3 bases and J dropped 6 bases, with 6 bases sitting between them. CDR1 is MNHEY, CDR2 SMNVEV, per germline (reference sequence). This CDR3 comprises 11 residues. CDR3 sequence reads: CASSFGVEQYF. DNA of the CDR3: TGTGCCAGCAGTTTCGGGGTCGAGCAGTACTTC.

CDR3 bases: TGTGCCAGCAGCTTGGGACATGATCAGCCCCAGCATTTT. It is translated as CASSLGHDQPQHF. J is TRBJ1-5 and V is TRBV5-4; D unclear. This CDR3 comprises 13 residues. Germline assignment: CDR1 SGHNT and CDR2 YYREEE (reference sequence). V lost 0 bases, J lost 5 bases, and 6 bases lay in between.

J is TRBJ1-1 and V is TRBV5-6, with D hard to call. Trimming stripped 3 bases from V and 0 bases from J, with 12 bases between. CDR3 length: 15 residues. Germline loops: CDR1 SGHDT, CDR2 YYEEEE. Written as DNA, the CDR3 is TGTGCCAGCAGCTCTTTGACGGGAATGAACACTGAAGCTTTCTTT. Its translation is CASSSLTGMNTEAFF. The full variable domain, completed using reference TRBV5-6 and TRBJ1-1, is DAGVTQSPTHLIKTRGQQVTLRCSPKSGHDTVSWYQQALGQGPQFIFQYYEEEERQRGNFPDRFSGHQFPNYSSELNVNALLLGDSALYLCASSSLTGMNTEAFFGQGTRLTVV.

This clonotype was seen a single time. The rearrangement uses TRBV6-1 and TRBJ2-5; 10 positions match TRBD1. Germline V CDR1 and CDR2: MNHNS, SASEGT. This CDR3 has 15 amino acids. The V segment lost 5 bases and the J segment 5 bases; nucleotides outside the gene matches: 8. The CDR3 is CASSHGQGVEETQYF. CDR3 DNA sequence: TGTGCCAGCAGTCACGGACAGGGGGTGGAGGAGACCCAGTACTTC.

Comments on this clonotype: A much more abundant neighbour one base away suggests this may be a read error. The chain uses TRBV11-3 and TRBJ1-1; D uncertain. The germline V gene has CDR1 SGHNT and CDR2 YENEEA. CDR3 length equals 14 residues. V dropped 2 bases and J dropped 4 bases, with 11 bases sitting between them. CDR3 amino acids: CASSLWGEGTEAFF. DNA for the CDR3: TGTGCCAGCAGCTTATGGGGAGAGGGCACTGAAGCTTTCTTT.

This chain links TRBV2 with TRBJ2-3; 9 nucleotides align to TRBD2. J gave up 0 bases and V 6 bases, and 4 bases lay outside the gene matches. The CDR3 totals 15 residues. Germline V gene sequence: CDR1 SNHLY, CDR2 FYNNEI. CDR3 amino acids: CASSLGLASTDTQYF. The CDR3 nucleotides read TGTGCCAGCAGCCTGGGACTAGCCAGCACAGATACGCAGTATTTT.

The chain links TRBV7-9 to TRBJ1-6; TRBD1 aligns across 12 bases. CDR1 and CDR2 (germline): SEHNR, FQNEAQ (reference sequence). There are 16 residues in the CDR3. The junction had 9 bases not matched to a gene; V was cut back by 5 bases and J by 10 bases. The CDR3 loop is CASSRDRGLGQSPLHF. The DNA for the CDR3 is TGTGCCAGCAGCCGGGACAGGGGGCTCGGGCAGTCACCCCTCCACTTT.

The chain employs TRBV12-3 or TRBV12-4 and TRBJ1-5; maybe TRBD1 (5 bases). The CDR3 length is 14 residues. The V gene lost 4 bases and the J gene lost 6 bases, with 13 bases spanning the gap. The CDR3, as DNA: TGTGCCAGCAGTTCGGGCGAGGGGAGTCAGCCCCAGCATTTT. This encodes CASSSGEGSQPQHF.

CDR3 region: CATSGREGYEQYF. The CDR3 DNA reads as TGTGCCACCAGCGGAAGGGAGGGTTACGAGCAGTACTTC. The V call is TRBV15, the J call TRBJ2-7, with 7 bases identical to TRBD2. Germline V CDR1 and CDR2: LNHNV, YYDKDF (reference sequence). This CDR3 is 13 amino acids long. After removal of 5 bases from V and 4 bases from J, the junction contained 5 bases not matched to a gene.

This clonotype was counted at least ten times. The gene calls are TRBV28 and TRBJ2-7, with D possibly TRBD1 on 6 matching bases. The germline CDR1 and CDR2 sequences are MDHEN and SYDVKM. V was trimmed by 5 bases and J by 4 bases, leaving 12 bases between them. The CDR3 runs to 13 residues. The CDR3 DNA follows: TGTGCCAGCAGTACACAGGGTACTTACGAGCAGTACTTC. This codes for CASSTQGTYEQYF.